This T cell receptor beta chain comes out of a study of monozygotic twins with inflammatory bowel disease. In regard to this clonotype: Its antigen remains unidentified.

This CDR3 spans 17 amino acids. Study-level results: IBD patients exhibited fewer clonotypes shared with other individuals than healthy twins, particularly with disease activity.

Through template switching, UMIs that included a 6-nucleotide sample barcode were added. Using TCRalpha and TCRbeta cDNA, the researchers carried out two nested PCRs that lasted around 15 and 9 cycles. No DNA is given; TCRdb re-called the 5' RACE reads and lists each CDR3 protein once. In all, the sample yields under 350,000 distinct CDR3 sequences. The sample taken for sequencing was blood. The TCR was taken from a human donor with ulcerative colitis or Crohn's disease, or a healthy co-twin of an affected twin (not recorded which). The chain joins TRBV12-3 or TRBV12-4 to TRBJ2-2; TCRdb proposes TRBD2, but this gene call is untestable without DNA. The CDR3 protein is CASTNFPGLANTGELFF.